This paragraph covers one T cell receptor (beta chain) sequence. In the authors' methods: Amplification with reference gene primers provided the estimates of nucleated cell counts. Using immunoSEQ multiplex PCR, the repertoire was profiled, and TCRdb retains in-frame clones only, with some absent. V, J and clone size reflect that table, while D and trimming were determined from the DNA. This sample has 100,000 to 120,000 clones, with about 88% found just once. These data belong to a study of blood T cell repertoires in COVID-19. The CDR3 totals 18 residues. The V segment lost 2 bases and the J segment 5 bases; nucleotides outside the gene matches: 7. Looked up from germline, CDR1 is KGHSH and CDR2 is LQKENI.

Sequenced: peripheral blood. The origin of this receptor is a woman between 70 and 85 years old who had recovered from COVID-19. The V call is TRBV18, the J call TRBJ2-2, with TRBD2 identical over 14 bases. The CDR3 region is CASSPASGLAGETGELFF. In nucleotides, the CDR3 is TGTGCCAGCTCACCAGCCTCGGGACTAGCGGGAGAGACCGGGGAGCTGTTTTTT.